These T cell receptor beta chains were read from a single sample in a study of shared clonotypes between healthy human individuals. Repertoires were generated with immunoSEQ multiplex PCR, while TCRdb's copy carries only in-frame clones and drops some. The repertoire includes 1 million to 1.3 million clones, about 80% of them detected once, and 0.6% to 0.75% sits in the top ten. Sequencing was done on a sample of memory CD4+ T cells from PBMCs. The receptors here all came from a man younger than 35 in good health. Some clones in this sample may be carry-over from other donors' samples. Each CDR3 is given with its conserved first and last residue. D genes are given only for firm matches. The size field is filled for only some rows; it gives once, few, many or a size class.

14,TRBV6-5,-,TRBJ1-2,-,CASSYSRGDGGYTF,TGTGCCAGCAGTTACTCGAGGGGGGATGGTGGCTACACCTTC
12,TRBV7-3,-,TRBJ2-2,-,CASSSYTGELFF,TGTGCCAGCAGCTCCTACACCGGGGAGCTGTTTTTT
15,TRBV5-1,few,TRBJ2-7,-,CASSLSGTGGGEQYF,TGCGCCAGCAGCTTGTCCGGGACCGGAGGGGGCGAGCAGTACTTC
14,TRBV28,-,TRBJ1-2,-,CASSRARAGSGYTF,TGTGCCAGCAGCCGGGCCCGGGCCGGTAGTGGCTACACCTTC
15,TRBV6-5,-,TRBJ1-5,-,CASRPWGGAGQPQHF,TGTGCCAGCAGGCCCTGGGGGGGAGCAGGGCAGCCCCAGCATTTT
13,TRBV7-2,-,TRBJ2-7,-,CASSLGGFYEQYF,TGTGCCAGCAGCTTAGGAGGTTTCTACGAGCAGTACTTC
13,TRBV29-1,-,TRBJ1-4,-,CSVTQSGREKLFF,TGCAGCGTCACTCAATCGGGGAGAGAAAAACTGTTTTTT
15,TRBV2,-,TRBJ2-3,TRBD1,CASSGAGGRGDTQYF,TGTGCCAGCAGTGGAGCAGGGGGCCGGGGAGATACGCAGTATTTT
12,TRBV7-9,many,TRBJ2-1,-,CATEGPANEQFF,TGTGCCACCGAAGGCCCCGCCAATGAGCAGTTCTTC
15,TRBV5-1,-,TRBJ1-4,-,CASSPNGQGGEKLFF,TGCGCCAGCAGCCCGAACGGGCAGGGAGGTGAAAAACTGTTTTTT
16,TRBV7-2,-,TRBJ1-3,-,CASSLEGAFSGNTIYF,TGTGCCAGCAGCTTAGAAGGGGCCTTCTCTGGAAACACCATATATTTT
14,TRBV30,-,TRBJ1-3,-,CAWSLRAHGNTIYF,TGTGCCTGGAGTCTAAGGGCTCATGGAAACACCATATATTTT
15,TRBV29-1,-,TRBJ2-3,TRBD2,CSVPRAGVGTDTQYF,TGCAGCGTCCCCCGGGCGGGAGTGGGCACAGATACGCAGTATTTT
13,TRBV14,-,TRBJ2-1,-,CASSQGRHNEQFF,TGTGCCAGCAGCCAAGGGAGGCACAATGAGCAGTTCTTC
15,TRBV2,-,TRBJ2-5,TRBD2,CASSDQPGGGETQYF,TGTGCCAGCAGTGATCAGCCGGGAGGAGGGGAGACCCAGTACTTC
14,TRBV30,-,TRBJ2-1,-,CAWSKIRSYNEQFF,TGTGCCTGGAGTAAGATCCGCTCCTACAATGAGCAGTTCTTC
14,TRBV28,-,TRBJ1-3,TRBD1,CASSTQGGGNTIYF,TGTGCCAGCAGTACCCAGGGGGGGGGAAACACCATATATTTT
15,TRBV4-2,-,TRBJ1-5,-,CASSQETQGNQPQHF,TGTGCCAGCAGCCAAGAGACCCAGGGGAATCAGCCCCAGCATTTT
16,TRBV5-1,-,TRBJ1-1,-,CASSLGHGGGGTEAFF,TGCGCCAGCAGCTTGGGGCACGGGGGAGGAGGCACTGAAGCTTTCTTT
12,TRBV6-6,-,TRBJ2-7,-,CASSPGGRVEYF,TGTGCCAGCAGTCCGGGGGGCAGGGTGGAGTACTTC
14,TRBV30,-,TRBJ2-7,-,CAWSVRRDSYEQYF,TGTGCCTGGAGTGTAAGACGGGACTCCTACGAGCAGTACTTC
13,TRBV28,-,TRBJ1-5,-,CATVRGVNQPQHF,TGTGCCACCGTCAGAGGGGTCAATCAGCCCCAGCATTTT
13,TRBV7-2,-,TRBJ2-7,-,CASRRGVTYEQYF,TGTGCCAGCCGTAGGGGGGTCACCTACGAGCAGTACTTC
16,TRBV7-9,-,TRBJ2-5,TRBD2,CASSTRTSGRVETQYF,TGTGCCAGCAGCACCCGGACTAGCGGGAGGGTAGAGACCCAGTACTTC
13,TRBV28,-,TRBJ1-2,-,CASSLLSSYGYTF,TGTGCCAGCAGTTTACTCAGCAGTTATGGCTACACCTTC
14,TRBV27,-,TRBJ1-4,-,CASSLRATNEKLFF,TGTGCCAGCAGTTTAAGGGCAACTAATGAAAAACTGTTTTTT
14,TRBV11-2,-,TRBJ2-1,-,CASSTRQASDEQFF,TGTGCCAGCAGCACGAGACAGGCTTCGGATGAGCAGTTCTTC
17,TRBV12-1,once,TRBJ1-1,-,CASSFAPSDRVNTEAFF,TGTGCCAGCAGCTTTGCCCCCTCGGACAGGGTGAACACTGAAGCTTTCTTT
16,TRBV5-1,-,TRBJ1-3,TRBD1,CASSSGGQDRGNTIYF,TGCGCCAGCAGCTCCGGGGGACAGGATCGGGGAAACACCATATATTTT
16,TRBV5-5,once,TRBJ2-2,-,CASSPVQGVRAGELFF,TGTGCCAGCAGCCCGGTACAGGGTGTAAGAGCCGGGGAGCTGTTTTTT
16,TRBV28,-,TRBJ2-1,TRBD2,CASSLHSGRALNEQFF,TGTGCCAGCAGTTTACATAGCGGGAGGGCCTTAAATGAGCAGTTCTTC
15,TRBV6-5,once,TRBJ2-3,TRBD1,CASSYLAGGADTQYF,TGTGCCAGCAGTTACCTGGCAGGGGGCGCAGATACGCAGTATTTT
15,TRBV4-3,-,TRBJ2-3,-,CASSGGLAVPDTQYF,TGCGCCAGCAGTGGCGGGCTAGCCGTGCCAGATACGCAGTATTTT
14,TRBV5-1,-,TRBJ2-5,-,CASSLSLARETQYF,TGCGCCAGCAGCTTGAGTCTAGCGCGAGAGACCCAGTACTTC
15,TRBV29-1,-,TRBJ2-1,TRBD1,CSVVGGTGSYNEQFF,TGCAGCGTTGTGGGGGGGACAGGGAGCTACAATGAGCAGTTCTTC
13,TRBV29-1,-,TRBJ1-5,-,CSVVSGGGQPQHF,TGCAGCGTTGTGTCCGGGGGCGGTCAGCCCCAGCATTTT
14,TRBV5-4,-,TRBJ1-2,TRBD1,CASSETGVNYGYTF,TGTGCCAGCAGCGAGACAGGGGTTAACTATGGCTACACCTTC
14,TRBV23-1,-,TRBJ1-1,-,CARGQGMVHTEAFF,TGCGCCCGTGGCCAGGGAATGGTGCACACTGAAGCTTTCTTT
14,TRBV29-1,once,TRBJ2-3,TRBD2,CSVVGLAGADTQYF,TGCAGCGTTGTGGGACTAGCGGGAGCAGATACGCAGTATTTT
13,TRBV6-5,-,TRBJ1-2,-,CASSYSRVGGYTF,TGTGCCAGCAGTTACTCTCGGGTTGGCGGCTACACCTTC
16,TRBV5-1,-,TRBJ2-3,-,CASMAGRVTGTDTQYF,TGCGCCAGCATGGCAGGGCGGGTTACGGGCACAGATACGCAGTATTTT
14,TRBV15,-,TRBJ1-2,-,CATSRDSAGYGYTF,TGTGCCACCAGCAGAGATAGCGCAGGCTATGGCTACACCTTC
15,TRBV18,-,TRBJ2-5,TRBD1,CASSPPGQGGETQYF,TGTGCCAGCTCACCACCCGGACAGGGTGGAGAGACCCAGTACTTC
16,TRBV21-1,once,TRBJ1-5,-,CASSKARAVVGQPQHF,TGTGCCAGCAGCAAAGCACGGGCCGTCGTGGGGCAGCCCCAGCATTTT
15,TRBV7-2,-,TRBJ2-7,TRBD2,CASSLDSAGDSEQYF,TGTGCCAGCAGCTTAGACTCAGCGGGAGATAGCGAGCAGTACTTC
15,TRBV5-1,-,TRBJ2-2,-,CASSLDEGYTGELFF,TGCGCCAGCAGCTTGGATGAGGGCTACACCGGGGAGCTGTTTTTT
14,TRBV5-6,-,TRBJ1-5,-,CASSLGTANQPQHF,TGTGCCAGCAGCTTGGGGACCGCCAATCAGCCCCAGCATTTT
18,TRBV18,-,TRBJ2-6,TRBD2,CASSPIGLAGAGANVLTF,TGTGCCAGCTCACCAATCGGACTAGCGGGAGCTGGGGCCAACGTCCTGACTTTC
12,TRBV18,-,TRBJ2-7,-,CASSPTQVEQYF,TGTGCCAGCTCACCAACACAGGTCGAGCAGTACTTC
14,TRBV28,once,TRBJ1-1,TRBD1,CASVKEGGGVEAFF,TGTGCCAGCGTGAAAGAAGGGGGCGGTGTCGAAGCTTTCTTT
15,TRBV29-1,-,TRBJ2-3,-,CSAETRDTSTDTQYF,TGCAGCGCAGAGACCCGGGACACAAGCACAGATACGCAGTATTTT
14,TRBV10-3,once,TRBJ2-3,-,CAINSGLATDTQYF,TGTGCCATCAATTCAGGCTTGGCCACAGATACGCAGTATTTT